These T cell receptor beta chains were read from a single sample in a study of neoadjuvant anti-PD-1 for oral cavity cancer. Libraries were prepared by immunoSEQ multiplex PCR; TCRdb keeps only in-frame clonotypes and omits some of them. The table shows roughly 14,000 clones, with about 70% occurring only once. Sequencing used PBMCs, obtained before nivolumab (anti-PD-1) treatment. The receptors were sampled from a person aged 40-85 years with oral cavity squamous cell carcinoma. Each CDR3 is given with its conserved first and last residue. A D gene is named only where the DNA matches it firmly. Size is stated for part of the rows, as once, few or many counts, or as a class when the clone is expanded.

CDR3 DNA,CDR3 protein,J gene,clone size,D gene,V gene
TGTGCCAGCAGCTTAGGAGAATTTATGGGCACAGATACGCAGTATTTT,CASSLGEFMGTDTQYF,TRBJ2-3,NA,NA,TRBV7-8
TGTGCCAGCAGCTTATTACGGCCCGACCAGGGGGACTACACCTTC,CASSLLRPDQGDYTF,TRBJ1-2,NA,TRBD1,TRBV11-2
TGTGCCAGCAGTGAAGGGGGGGACTCCCTTTACACCGGGGAGCTGTTTTTT,CASSEGGDSLYTGELFF,TRBJ2-2,NA,NA,TRBV6-1
TGTGCCAGCAGAAGTTCCTACGAGCAGTACTTC,CASRSSYEQYF,TRBJ2-7,NA,NA,TRBV6-1
TGTGCCAGCCTTTGGGGCGGGACGAATCAGCCCCAGCATTTT,CASLWGGTNQPQHF,TRBJ1-5,NA,NA,TRBV6-1
TGTGCCAGCAGCCGCGGACAGGGTGTTGACTACACCTTC,CASSRGQGVDYTF,TRBJ1-2,few,TRBD1,TRBV7-3
TGTGCCAGCAGTGAATCCAACGTCCAAGAGACCCAGTACTTC,CASSESNVQETQYF,TRBJ2-5,NA,NA,TRBV6-1
TGCGCCAGCAGCCCCCAGCGGGCGGGTAATCAGCCCCAGCATTTT,CASSPQRAGNQPQHF,TRBJ1-5,NA,NA,TRBV4-1
TGTGCCAGCAGTGAATGGAGGGATAGCACTGAAGCTTTCTTT,CASSEWRDSTEAFF,TRBJ1-1,NA,NA,TRBV25-1
TGTGCCAGCCTTTCCCCGACCGCAGGGGTTCAGCCCCAGCATTTT,CASLSPTAGVQPQHF,TRBJ1-5,NA,NA,TRBV19
TGTGCCAGCAGCCCTAGAAGATCGGGTCAGCCCCAGCATTTT,CASSPRRSGQPQHF,TRBJ1-5,NA,NA,TRBV7-8
TGCAGCGTAACGGTGGGTAATGAAAAACTGTTTTTT,CSVTVGNEKLFF,TRBJ1-4,NA,NA,TRBV29-1
TGTGCCAGCAGCGAAGACAATACAGGGGAAGAGCATGGCTACACCTTC,CASSEDNTGEEHGYTF,TRBJ1-2,once,TRBD1,TRBV5-4
TGTGCCACCAGCAGATCCCGGGACAGGGGATCCTATGGCTACACCTTC,CATSRSRDRGSYGYTF,TRBJ1-2,few,TRBD1,TRBV15
TGTGCCAGCAGTGCGATGACAGGGACTAATCAGCCCCAGCATTTT,CASSAMTGTNQPQHF,TRBJ1-5,NA,TRBD1,TRBV2
TGTGCCAGCAGCCGTACCCTCGAGCAGTTCTTC,CASSRTLEQFF,TRBJ2-1,NA,NA,TRBV7-2
TGTGCCATCATGCCCTCGAGGGGACTAGCGGGGGCCGACAACACAGATACGCAGTATTTT,CAIMPSRGLAGADNTDTQYF,TRBJ2-3,NA,TRBD2,TRBV10-3
TGTGCCAGCAGATCCAGGGTCAATCAGCCCCAGCATTTT,CASRSRVNQPQHF,TRBJ1-5,NA,NA,TRBV6-5
TGTGCCAGCATCCCTAACCGGGGGGGCGAGCAGTACTTC,CASIPNRGGEQYF,TRBJ2-7,NA,TRBD2,TRBV2
TGTGCCAGTAAATTTCGGGAGCCTAACACTGAAGCTTTCTTT,CASKFREPNTEAFF,TRBJ1-1,few,NA,TRBV19
TGTGCCAGCAGATCCCTGGCAGGGGCTGGGGCCAACGTCCTGACTTTC,CASRSLAGAGANVLTF,TRBJ2-6,NA,NA,TRBV11-2
TGTGCCAGCAGATTCCGGTGGACTGAAGCTTTCTTT,CASRFRWTEAFF,TRBJ1-1,few,NA,TRBV2
TGTGCCAGCAGAGAGACAGGGGGCCGACTGAACACTGAAGCTTTCTTT,CASRETGGRLNTEAFF,TRBJ1-1,few,TRBD1,TRBV28
TGTGCCAGCAGTTACTCGGGCGGGGCGGGCTCCTACGAGCAGTACTTC,CASSYSGGAGSYEQYF,TRBJ2-7,NA,NA,TRBV6-5
TGTGCCAGCAGCTCACCTGATCAGCCCCAGCATTTT,CASSSPDQPQHF,TRBJ1-5,few,NA,TRBV5-4
TGCAGTGCGACAACGGAGACCCAGTACTTC,CSATTETQYF,TRBJ2-5,NA,NA,TRBV20-1
TGCAGCGTTGAAGTTGGGACCTCTGGAAACACCATATATTTT,CSVEVGTSGNTIYF,TRBJ1-3,NA,NA,TRBV29-1
TGCGCCAGCAGCCAAACGGACAGGGGATCTGGAAACACCATATATTTT,CASSQTDRGSGNTIYF,TRBJ1-3,NA,TRBD1,TRBV4-1
TGTGCCAGCAGTGAAATCTGGACAGGGAGTGAAAAACTGTTTTTT,CASSEIWTGSEKLFF,TRBJ1-4,NA,TRBD1,TRBV2
TGCAGTGCTAGAGTATTGGAGACCCAGTACTTC,CSARVLETQYF,TRBJ2-5,NA,NA,TRBV20-1
TGTGCCAGCAGTGAAACGGCACTTGTCTACAATGAGCAGTTCTTC,CASSETALVYNEQFF,TRBJ2-1,NA,NA,TRBV6-1
TGTGCCAGCAGTTTGGGGAGAGGGGTCACAGATACGCAGTATTTT,CASSLGRGVTDTQYF,TRBJ2-3,NA,NA,TRBV27